One and the same sample provided the 17 T cell receptor beta chains below, sequenced in a study of T-cell reconstitution after alpha-beta-depleted transplantation in children (dated by TCRdb to the mid-2010s). Per the publication, the treatment or condition label means: allogeneic hematopoietic cell transplantation with graft depleted of TCRalphabeta T cells and CD19 B cells. Library preparation employed PCR. These reads were obtained on an Illumina HiSeq 2500. To normalize quantification of the TCRbeta repertoire, the TCR libraries were built with molecular barcoding that relied on unique molecular identifiers. TCRdb reanalyzed the raw reads on its own, using fastp at Q25 for trimming and MiXCR for clone calling, and kept in-frame beta chains. Entries are consolidated by CDR3 protein sequence, retaining the most common genes and DNA. Here the sample has 450,000 to 550,000 distinct CDR3 sequences; about an eighth occur a single time. About 15% of the sample comes from the top ten.

This material consisted of PBMCs, mostly from graft donor cells, taken 180 days after TCRalphabeta/CD19-depleted stem cell transplant. Receptors were obtained from a female patient younger than 10 who had a stem cell transplant for aplastic anemia, so the T cells may come from the graft donor.

This clonotype was detected only a few times. V usage is TRBV7-3 and J usage is TRBJ2-2; 10 nucleotides match TRBD1. This CDR3 region has 15 residues. Germline V gene sequence: CDR1 SGHTA, CDR2 FQGTGA. J lost 7 bases, V lost 5 bases, and 7 bases had no gene match. The CDR3: CASSLRDRGYGELFF. CDR3 nucleotide sequence: TGTGCCAGCAGCCTCCGGGACAGGGGTTACGGGGAGCTGTTTTTT.

This clonotype was picked up one time. This chain connects TRBV10-3 to TRBJ2-1; 10 bases line up with TRBD2. The CDR3 loop spans 16 amino acids. V shed 0 bases and J 9 bases; nucleotides not matched to a gene: 8. From germline, CDR1 is ENHRY and CDR2 SYGVKD. This CDR3 reads CAISESGLAGVGEQFF. The CDR3 DNA follows: TGTGCCATCAGTGAGTCAGGTCTAGCGGGAGTGGGTGAGCAGTTCTTC.

This clonotype was picked up many times. The chain uses TRBV20-1 and TRBJ2-4, with D possibly TRBD1 on 7 matching bases. Trimming took 3 bases from V and 6 from J, leaving 15 bases between them. The CDR3 loop spans 14 amino acids. Germline CDR1 DFQATT, CDR2 SNEGSKA (reference sequence). CDR3 DNA sequence: TGCAGTGCTAGTGGCAGGGGGGACCCAAACATTCAGTACTTC. Its translation: CSASGRGDPNIQYF.

A few counts support this clonotype. The CDR3 spells CASSNQRSSGYTF. CDR3 coding DNA: TGTGCCAGTAGTAATCAAAGGTCGAGTGGCTACACCTTC. The chain carries TRBV19 and TRBJ1-2; D is uncertain. The CDR3 sequence is 13 residues long. CDR1 and CDR2 from the germline V gene are LNHDA and SQIVND (reference sequence). Trimming left V 4 bases short and J 7 bases short, with 13 bases between.

This clonotype was detected many times. This chain links TRBV20-1 with TRBJ2-1; TRBD2 is a possible D gene (5 bases). CDR3 size: 15 residues. Trimming removed 0 bases from V and 3 bases from J, with 12 bases in between. Germline assignment: CDR1 DFQATT and CDR2 SNEGSKA (reference sequence). CDR3 nucleotides: TGCAGTGCTAGAGATACGAGGGTCCGCTACAATGAGCAGTTCTTC. It translates to CSARDTRVRYNEQFF.

The sample holds a few counts of this clonotype. The J gene is TRBJ1-6, the V gene TRBV27; TRBD1 is a possible D gene (6 bases). The ends were cut back, 5 bases at V and 6 bases at J, with 14 bases in the middle. Germline loops: CDR1 MNHEY, CDR2 SMNVEV (reference sequence). The CDR3 runs to 15 residues. CDR3 loop: CASSVQGYGNSPLHF. CDR3 DNA: TGTGCCAGCAGTGTTCAGGGGTACGGTAATTCACCCCTCCACTTT.

V is TRBV12-3 or TRBV12-4 and J is TRBJ1-1, with 7 bases lining up with TRBD1. J was trimmed by 6 bases and V by 6 bases; bases with no gene match: 10. The CDR3 is 14 residues long. The CDR3 protein is CASRCNRGRAEAFF. The CDR3 DNA sequence: TGTGCCAGCAGGTGTAACAGGGGAAGGGCTGAAGCTTTCTTT.

This clonotype occurred many times. The rearrangement joins TRBV29-1 to TRBJ2-7, with 9 bases fitting TRBD1. J was trimmed by 4 bases and V by 5 bases; bases with no gene match: 9. Looked up from germline, CDR1 is SQVTM and CDR2 is ANQGSEA. The length of the CDR3 is 14 residues. CDR3 sequence (DNA): TGCAGCGTTCCCGGACAGGGGAGAGGATACGAGCAGTACTTC. As protein: CSVPGQGRGYEQYF.

This clonotype turned up a few times. The V gene is TRBV7-8, the J gene TRBJ2-2, with TRBD1 matching over 9 bases. V was clipped by 5 bases and J by 3 bases; unmatched bases: 4. The CDR3 is made up of 15 amino acids. Germline V lookup: CDR1 SGHVS, CDR2 FQNEAQ. CDR3 loop: CASSTDRGDTGELFF. CDR3 DNA sequence: TGTGCCAGCAGCACAGACAGGGGGGACACCGGGGAGCTGTTTTTT.

The rearrangement uses TRBV7-3 and TRBJ2-5; possible D gene TRBD2, 5 bases. CDR3 size: 15 residues. Between the trimmed V and J ends, which lost 3 bases and 2 bases, there was a span of 13 bases. CDR1 is SGHTA, CDR2 FQGTGA, per germline. The CDR3 here is CASSLGEDFQETQYF. CDR3 sequence (DNA): TGTGCCAGCAGCTTGGGCGAGGACTTTCAAGAGACCCAGTACTTC.

About this clonotype itself: The germline gene is not matched at one end of the junction; a read error may be the cause. The gene calls are TRBV2 and TRBJ2-7; 13 nucleotides align to TRBD2. The CDR3 is 17 amino acids. In germline, CDR1 is SNHLY, CDR2 FYNNEI. The CDR3 DNA reads TGTCCCAGCAATCAAGCTACTAGCGGGAGGGCCGCGTACGAGCAGTACTTC. It is translated as CPSNQATSGRAAYEQYF. Full variable domain (rest looked up from reference TRBV2 and TRBJ2-7): EPEVTQTPSHQVTQMGQEVILRCVPISNHLYFYWYRQILGQKVEFLVSFYNNEISEKSEIFDDQFSVERPDGSNFTLKIRSTKLEDSAMYFCPSNQATSGRAAYEQYFGPGTRLTVT.

About this clonotype: This may arise from a read error, as a much more abundant clone is one base away. The genes are TRBV2 and TRBJ2-3; TRBD1 aligns across 9 bases. The CDR3 contains 16 residues. The V gene's germline CDR1 is SNHLY and CDR2 FYNNEI. The CDR3 is CASRDGQGKGTDTRYF. The CDR3 region has the DNA TGTGCCAGCAGAGATGGACAGGGGAAGGGCACAGATACGCGGTATTTT.

This clonotype was seen only a few times. A junction end diverges from the germline sequence, so it may reflect a read error. The gene calls are TRBV28 and TRBJ1-1; D is perhaps TRBD1 (5 bases). From germline, CDR1 is MDHEN and CDR2 SYDVKM. The CDR3 length is 12 residues. CDR3 bases: TGTGCCAGCAGTTTATGGGGACTGGAGTGGGTCTTT. Encoded protein: CASSLWGLEWVF.

This chain uses TRBV5-1 with TRBJ2-5; TRBD2 matches 10 bases. V lost 4 bases, J lost 2 bases, and 8 bases stayed unmatched. CDR3 length equals 16 residues. The germline CDR1 and CDR2 sequences are SGHRS and YFSETQ. In DNA, the CDR3 is TGCGCCAGCAGCCAAAACAGCGGGGGGGCACAAGAGACCCAGTACTTC. It specifies CASSQNSGGAQETQYF.

V and J are TRBV12-3 or TRBV12-4 and TRBJ1-5; possible D gene TRBD1, 6 bases. V gave up 1 base and J gave up 1 base, with 14 bases separating them. The CDR3 covers 17 residues. In DNA form, the CDR3 reads TGTGCCAGCAGTTTAGGGCCTAGGGGGGCGAGCAATCAGCCCCAGCATTTT. This encodes CASSLGPRGASNQPQHF.

The gene calls are TRBV7-9 and TRBJ2-7, with D perhaps matching TRBD2 (6 bases). Germline V gives CDR1 SEHNR, CDR2 FQNEAQ (reference sequence). Between the trimmed V and J ends, which lost 5 bases and 7 bases, there was a span of 15 bases. This CDR3 contains 13 residues. The CDR3 coding sequence is TGTGCCAGCAGCAGCGGGCCCCGGCGGGAGCAGTACGTC. Amino acid sequence: CASSSGPRREQYV.

J is TRBJ2-1 and V is TRBV2, with D unresolved. The CDR3 consists of 15 residues. Germline CDR1 and CDR2: SNHLY and FYNNEI. With 2 bases removed from V and 1 base from J, the gap between germline ends came to 9 bases. CDR3 coding DNA: TGTGCCAGCAGTGAAATGACACCTTCCTACAATGAGCAGTTCTTC. This translates into CASSEMTPSYNEQFF.